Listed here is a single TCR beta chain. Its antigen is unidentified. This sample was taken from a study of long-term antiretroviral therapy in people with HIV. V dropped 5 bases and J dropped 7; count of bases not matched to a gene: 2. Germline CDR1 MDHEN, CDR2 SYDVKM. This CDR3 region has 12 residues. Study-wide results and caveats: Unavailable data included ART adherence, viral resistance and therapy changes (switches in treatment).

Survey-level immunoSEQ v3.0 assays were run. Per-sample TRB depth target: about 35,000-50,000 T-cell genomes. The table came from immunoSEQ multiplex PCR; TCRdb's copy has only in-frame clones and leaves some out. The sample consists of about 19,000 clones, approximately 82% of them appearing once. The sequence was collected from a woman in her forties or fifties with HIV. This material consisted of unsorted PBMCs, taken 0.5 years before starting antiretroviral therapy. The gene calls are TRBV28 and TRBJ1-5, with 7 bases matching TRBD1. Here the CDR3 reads CASSIQGQPQHF. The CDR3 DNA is TGTGCCAGCAGTATACAGGGGCAGCCCCAGCATTTT.